The clone carrying this TCR beta chain was counted once. The antigen remains undetermined. Measured with immunoSEQ multiplex PCR; TCRdb has only the in-frame clones, and not every one. The sample comprises about 180,000 clones, around 89% of which are singletons, and more than 3.5% rests with the top ten. CDR1 is LNHNV and CDR2 is YYDKDF in the germline V gene (reference sequence). Trimming at V came to 1 base and at J to 2 bases, leaving 3 bases not matched to a gene. The CDR3 sequence is 17 residues long. This specimen belongs to a study of T cell responses to AZD1222 COVID-19 vaccine. The study's findings and limits: White British people made up most donors, females outnumbered males, and clonal diversity was possibly underestimated. After two AZD1222 doses, spike-specific TCR breadth and depth rose versus day 0.

This sequence originates from an adult who received the MenACWY meningococcal vaccine as a control. This specimen consisted of peripheral blood, obtained 28 days after the second dose of the MenACWY control vaccine. This rearrangement joins TRBV15 to TRBJ2-5, with TRBD2 identical over 14 bases. CDR3 sequence: CATSRVTSGRGQETQYF. The CDR3 DNA sequence: TGTGCCACCAGCAGAGTGACTAGCGGGAGGGGACAAGAGACCCAGTACTTC.